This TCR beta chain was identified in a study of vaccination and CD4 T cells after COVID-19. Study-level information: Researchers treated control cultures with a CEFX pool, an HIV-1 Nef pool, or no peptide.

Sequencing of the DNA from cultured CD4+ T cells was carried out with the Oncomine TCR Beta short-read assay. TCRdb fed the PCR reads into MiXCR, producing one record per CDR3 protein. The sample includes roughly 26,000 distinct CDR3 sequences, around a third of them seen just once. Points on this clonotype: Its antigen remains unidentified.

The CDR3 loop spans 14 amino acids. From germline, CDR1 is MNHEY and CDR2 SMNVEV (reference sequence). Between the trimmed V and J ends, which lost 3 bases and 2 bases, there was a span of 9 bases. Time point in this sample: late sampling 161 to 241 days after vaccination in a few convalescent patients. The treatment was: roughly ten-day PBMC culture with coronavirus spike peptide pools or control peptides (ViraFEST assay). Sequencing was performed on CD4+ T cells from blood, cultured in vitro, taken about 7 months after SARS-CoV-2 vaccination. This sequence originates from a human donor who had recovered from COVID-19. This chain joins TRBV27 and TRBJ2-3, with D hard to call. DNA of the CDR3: TGTGCCAGCAGTTTTCGAGGTTTCACAGATACGCAGTATTTT. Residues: CASSFRGFTDTQYF.